Listed here are 3 T cell receptor beta chains from one sample, sequenced in a study of blood T cell repertoires in COVID-19. This table comes from immunoSEQ multiplex PCR, and its TCRdb copy is limited to in-frame clones, with some not included. The table lists 300,000 to 450,000 clones, over 75% of them singletons. The sequenced sample consisted of PBMCs or T cells enriched from blood (not recorded which). These TCRs come from a woman aged 25-40 years who had recovered from COVID-19.

V gene TRBV6-4 combines with J gene TRBJ2-7; possible D gene TRBD2, 6 bases. The CDR3 spans 13 residues. Trimming shortened V by 4 bases and J by 4 bases, and 11 bases separated the two germline ends. Per the germline V gene, CDR1 is MRHNA and CDR2 is SNTAGT. The chain's CDR3 is CASSGKGTYEQYF. The CDR3 nucleotides are TGTGCCAGCAGTGGCAAAGGGACTTACGAGCAGTACTTC.

The chain uses TRBV2 and TRBJ1-4; D gene uncertain. This CDR3 has 14 residues. The V end lost 5 bases, the J end lost 5 bases, and 12 bases lay between the germline ends. Germline-derived CDR1 and CDR2 are SNHLY and FYNNEI. The CDR3 reads CASSPDTANEKLFF. For the CDR3, the DNA is TGTGCCAGCAGTCCAGACACAGCAAATGAAAAACTGTTTTTT.

The rearrangement uses TRBV11-1 and TRBJ2-1; D not certain. The germline CDR1 and CDR2 sequences are SGHAT and FQDESV (reference sequence). This CDR3 comprises 12 residues. The ends were cut back, 1 base at V and 8 bases at J, with 6 bases in the middle. The CDR3 nucleotides are TGTGCCAGCAGCTTAGATCCTTATGAGCAGTTCTTC. It specifies CASSLDPYEQFF.